These 21 T cell receptor beta chains originate from one sample sequenced in a study of shared clonotypes between healthy human individuals. In the naive CD8 group, cells lacked CD45RO and were positively selected for CCR7, so terminally differentiated effector memory CD45RA+ cells were left out. Profiled with immunoSEQ multiplex PCR; TCRdb holds only in-frame clones, not every one. The table has nearly 2 million clones, about 95% seen once; the top ten hold roughly 1%. Source material: naive CD8+ T cells sorted from blood. These receptors were taken from a young man in good health.

This clone was detected once. The J gene is TRBJ2-1, the V gene TRBV13; TRBD2 matches 12 bases. V shed 0 bases and J 10 bases; nucleotides not matched to a gene: 10. The CDR3 sequence is 17 residues long. Per germline, CDR1 PRHDT and CDR2 FYEKMQ (reference sequence). The CDR3 DNA reads as TGTGCCAGCAGCTTAGGGGTGCTAGCGGGGGGGCCCCGGGAGCAGTTCTTC. It codes for CASSLGVLAGGPREQFF.

The J gene is TRBJ2-7, the V gene TRBV7-9; D remains unclear. The germline V gene has CDR1 SEHNR and CDR2 FQNEAQ (reference sequence). This CDR3 is built from 12 residues. The V end lost 5 bases, the J end lost 3 bases, and 8 bases lay between the germline ends. CDR3 sequence (DNA): TGTGCCAGCAGCACACAGAACTACGAGCAGTACTTC. Its protein product is CASSTQNYEQYF.

This chain links TRBV9 with TRBJ1-1; weak D call: TRBD1 (5 bases). V lost 3 bases, J lost 3 bases, and 24 bases lay in between. CDR3 length equals 18 residues. The germline V gene has CDR1 SGDLS and CDR2 YYNGEE. This CDR3 is CASSAFPQGVGDYTEAFF. CDR3 DNA: TGTGCCAGCAGCGCGTTCCCCCAGGGAGTAGGGGATTACACTGAAGCTTTCTTT.

CDR3 amino acids: CSVVLRGAYEQYF. For the CDR3, the DNA is TGCAGCGTTGTCCTGCGGGGGGCCTACGAGCAGTACTTC. The chain carries TRBV29-1 and TRBJ2-7, with 8 bases aligning to TRBD2. The CDR3 is 13 amino acids. Germline CDR1 and CDR2: SQVTM and ANQGSEA. V was pared by 4 bases and J by 2 bases, with 4 bases of the junction left unmatched.

The V and J genes are TRBV28 and TRBJ2-1; 10 positions agree with TRBD2. Germline CDR1 is MDHEN and CDR2 is SYDVKM. The CDR3 loop spans 14 amino acids. With V trimmed by 1 base and J by 10 bases, 4 bases remained unmatched. The CDR3: CASSLLGLATEQFF. For the CDR3, the DNA is TGTGCCAGCAGTTTATTGGGACTAGCGACCGAGCAGTTCTTC.

The table lists this clone with a count of one. In DNA form, the CDR3 reads TGTGCCATCCGGCCTTCCGGGGAGCTGTTTTTT. Its protein is CAIRPSGELFF. The V and J genes are TRBV27 and TRBJ2-2; D call uncertain. Germline loops: CDR1 MNHEY, CDR2 SMNVEV (reference sequence). Trimming took 10 bases from V and 6 from J, leaving 9 bases between them. CDR3 size: 11 residues.

This chain uses TRBV4-1 with TRBJ1-1; D ambiguous. V lost 3 bases, J lost 3 bases, and 14 bases lay in between. The CDR3 is made up of 15 amino acids. Germline V gene sequence: CDR1 MGHRA, CDR2 YSYEKL. CDR3 amino acids: CASSHDGSSDTEAFF. For the CDR3, the DNA is TGCGCCAGCAGCCATGATGGGTCGTCGGACACTGAAGCTTTCTTT.

The chain joins TRBV13 to TRBJ2-5; no firm D call. The CDR3 length is 15 residues. V dropped 4 bases and J dropped 1 base, with 13 bases sitting between them. CDR1 PRHDT and CDR2 FYEKMQ come from the germline V gene (reference sequence). CDR3: CASSSLRGGQETQYF. Here the CDR3 DNA reads TGTGCCAGCAGCTCCTTGAGAGGCGGCCAAGAGACCCAGTACTTC.

A word on this clone: Other nucleotide sequences from this sample produce the same CDR3. The chain uses TRBV5-1 and TRBJ1-4; a possible D gene is TRBD1 (6 bases). V was pared by 0 bases and J by 0 bases, with 9 bases between. The CDR3 spans 16 residues. Per the germline V gene, CDR1 is SGHRS and CDR2 is YFSETQ. CDR3 in amino acids: CASSLEGGATNEKLFF. In DNA form, the CDR3 reads TGCGCCAGCAGCTTGGAGGGGGGCGCAACTAATGAAAAACTGTTTTTT. Combining the CDR3 with reference TRBV5-1 and TRBJ1-4 gives the whole variable domain KAGVTQTPRYLIKTRGQQVTLSCSPISGHRSVSWYQQTPGQGLQFLFEYFSETQRNKGNFPGRFSGRQFSNSRSEMNVSTLELGDSALYLCASSLEGGATNEKLFFGSGTQLSVL.

The chain employs TRBV11-2 and TRBJ2-7, with 9 nucleotides matching TRBD1. V was clipped by 5 bases and J by 5 bases; unmatched bases: 7. In germline, CDR1 is SGHAT, CDR2 FQNNGV. The CDR3 extends over 14 amino acids. The CDR3 DNA reads TGTGCCAGCAGCCTACAGGGGGCCGGCAACGAGCAGTACTTC. Translated: CASSLQGAGNEQYF. Based on the CDR3 plus reference TRBV11-2 and TRBJ2-7, the full variable domain is EAGVAQSPRYKIIEKRQSVAFWCNPISGHATLYWYQQILGQGPKLLIQFQNNGVVDDSQLPKDRFSAERLKGVDSTLKIQPAKLEDSAVYLCASSLQGAGNEQYFGPGTRLTVT.

This clone was observed a single time. The chain uses TRBV29-1 and TRBJ2-7, with D possibly being TRBD1 (5 bases). Germline V gives CDR1 SQVTM, CDR2 ANQGSEA. Trimming removed 5 bases from V and 3 bases from J, with 11 bases in between. The CDR3 contains 12 residues. DNA for the CDR3: TGCAGCGTTTCGACAGTATACTACGAGCAGTACTTC. Translated: CSVSTVYYEQYF.

The genes are TRBV9 and TRBJ2-5; TRBD1 might be the D (8 bases). Germline CDR1 and CDR2: SGDLS and YYNGEE. The CDR3 length is 14 residues. Trimming stripped 5 bases from V and 4 bases from J, with 15 bases between. CDR3 residues: CASSSDREGETQYF. CDR3 bases: TGTGCCAGCAGTTCGGACAGGGAGGGAGAGACCCAGTACTTC.

The rearrangement joins TRBV9 to TRBJ2-3, with D possibly TRBD2 on 5 matching bases. Trimming removed 0 bases from V and 4 bases from J, with 15 bases in between. The CDR3 covers 16 residues. Germline CDR1 and CDR2: SGDLS and YYNGEE. The CDR3 DNA is TGTGCCAGCAGCGTAGAGCGGATAAGTGGTGCAGATACGCAGTATTTT. Translating it yields CASSVERISGADTQYF.

The V call is TRBV4-3, the J call TRBJ1-2; tentatively, D is TRBD1 (6 bases). The germline V and J ends were trimmed by 4 bases and 4 bases, with 10 bases remaining between them. This CDR3 is built from 13 residues. CDR1 and CDR2 (germline): LGHNA, YSLEER. This CDR3 reads CASSPTGIYGYTF. CDR3 coding DNA: TGCGCCAGCAGCCCCACAGGGATCTATGGCTACACCTTC.

The chain recombines TRBV13 with TRBJ2-3, with 8 bases aligning to TRBD1. Losses at the gene ends were 8 bases for V and 8 bases for J; bases not matched to a gene: 12. CDR3 length: 14 amino acids. The germline V gene encodes CDR1 PRHDT and CDR2 FYEKMQ (reference sequence). CDR3 residues: CASGGQDALGTQYF. CDR3 coding DNA: TGTGCCAGCGGGGGACAGGACGCTTTAGGTACGCAGTATTTT.

The genes are TRBV11-2 and TRBJ2-1; TRBD2 matches at 12 bases. Germline V gene data show CDR1 as SGHAT and CDR2 as FQNNGV. The CDR3 loop spans 18 amino acids. The junction had 11 bases not matched to a gene; V was cut back by 0 bases and J by 8 bases. The CDR3 loop is CASSLDSLTSGSRDEQFF. The CDR3 DNA reads as TGTGCCAGCAGCTTAGATAGCTTGACTAGCGGGAGTAGGGATGAGCAGTTCTTC.

This chain connects TRBV13 to TRBJ2-7; 12 positions agree with TRBD2. CDR1 PRHDT and CDR2 FYEKMQ come from the germline V gene (reference sequence). J gave up 0 bases and V 5 bases, and 8 bases lay outside the gene matches. CDR3 length equals 17 residues. CDR3 sequence reads: CASSPGLTSGSSYEQYF. The CDR3 nucleotides read TGTGCCAGCAGCCCGGGCTTGACTAGCGGGAGCTCCTACGAGCAGTACTTC.

This chain connects TRBV9 to TRBJ1-2; possible D gene TRBD1, 6 bases. CDR1 SGDLS and CDR2 YYNGEE come from the germline V gene. V lost 0 bases to trimming and J lost 1 base, with 10 bases between them. The CDR3 sequence is 15 residues long. The CDR3 bases are TGTGCCAGCAGCGTAGGTCCAGGGGATAACTATGGCTACACCTTC. It codes for CASSVGPGDNYGYTF.

The rearrangement uses TRBV5-1 and TRBJ2-6; D is undetermined. Germline V lookup: CDR1 SGHRS, CDR2 YFSETQ. The CDR3 spans 15 residues. Between the trimmed V and J ends, which lost 1 base and 0 bases, there was a span of 5 bases. This CDR3 is CASSLWDSGANVLTF. The CDR3 DNA reads TGCGCCAGCAGCTTGTGGGACTCTGGGGCCAACGTCCTGACTTTC.

V and J are TRBV2 and TRBJ1-2; the D gene is possibly TRBD1 (6 bases). Germline V CDR1 and CDR2: SNHLY, FYNNEI. CDR3 size: 17 residues. Trimming took 1 base from V and 1 from J, leaving 16 bases between them. CDR3 amino acids: CASSEVGGLQLNYGYTF. In DNA, the CDR3 is TGTGCCAGCAGTGAAGTGGGGGGCCTTCAACTTAACTATGGCTACACCTTC.

The V gene is TRBV2, the J gene TRBJ2-3; maybe TRBD1 (5 bases). Trimming left V 8 bases short and J 0 bases short, with 18 bases between. Germline V gives CDR1 SNHLY, CDR2 FYNNEI. This CDR3 has 16 residues. In DNA, the CDR3 is TGTGCCAGCGGAGCTGTACAGACAGCTAGCACAGATACGCAGTATTTT. It encodes CASGAVQTASTDTQYF.